These 3 T cell receptor beta chains share one sample of origin, sequenced in a study of blood T cell repertoires in COVID-19. Assay: immunoSEQ multiplex PCR; the TCRdb copy retains only in-frame clones and omits some. The sample contains approximately 150,000 clones, roughly 80% of which appear only once. The sample consisted of peripheral blood. All receptors derive from a man aged 65 to 85 who had recovered from COVID-19.

The chain has TRBV9 and TRBJ2-2, with TRBD1 matching 11 bases. Germline CDR1 SGDLS, CDR2 YYNGEE. V dropped 4 bases and J dropped 4; count of bases not matched to a gene: 18. The CDR3 is made up of 20 amino acids. The CDR3 is CASSPWTGGVSSGITGELFF. The CDR3 DNA is TGTGCCAGCAGCCCCTGGACAGGGGGCGTATCTAGCGGAATCACCGGGGAGCTGTTTTTT.

The chain combines TRBV4-2 with TRBJ2-7; 9 nucleotides line up with TRBD2. Per germline, CDR1 LGHNA and CDR2 YNFKEQ. With V trimmed by 2 bases and J by 2 bases, 10 bases remained unmatched. The CDR3 has 17 residues. CDR3 nucleotides: TGTGCCAGCAGCCAACCCGCACGGCTAGCGGGAACCTACGAGCAGTACTTC. Translated, it gives CASSQPARLAGTYEQYF.

This chain uses TRBV7-9 with TRBJ1-1, with D unresolved. CDR1 and CDR2 from the germline V gene are SEHNR and FQNEAQ (reference sequence). Trimming took off 5 bases at V and 6 bases at J, with 10 bases between the two ends. The CDR3 length is 12 residues. The CDR3 DNA reads TGTGCCAGCAGCCGCGGGCTGCCTGAAGCTTTCTTT. Its protein is CASSRGLPEAFF.